This record looks at one T cell receptor (beta chain) sequence and its context. The length of the CDR3 is 15 residues. Deletions cut 6 bases from V and 0 bases from J, with 11 bases between. Germline values: CDR1 LNHDA, CDR2 SQIVND (reference sequence). This sample stems from a study of blood T cell repertoires in COVID-19. Study at large: The study drew acute and convalescent COVID-19 samples from the United States, Italy and Spain.

Under the authors' procedure: Quantification of nucleated cells was approximated via reference gene primer amplification. Profiled with immunoSEQ multiplex PCR; TCRdb holds only in-frame clones, not every one. V, J and clone size are taken as reported in that table, and D and trimming were inferred from the DNA itself. Among approximately 65,000 clones listed, 90% were seen once. The receptor's source is a woman younger than 35 with acute or convalescent COVID-19. Input material: peripheral blood. The chain carries TRBV19 and TRBJ1-4, with a tentative D call TRBD1 (5 bases). CDR3: CASRQDRATNEKLFF. The DNA for the CDR3 is TGTGCCAGTAGGCAAGACAGAGCAACTAATGAAAAACTGTTTTTT.